This T cell receptor beta chain was profiled in a study of graft-versus-host responses after intestinal transplantation. Looking at the study overall: Tacrolimus plus steroids were given to all recipients for about 3 years, preceded by anti-thymocyte globulin induction. Overall study findings and caveats: In recipient marrow, GvH clones were found, and some appeared first in ileum or blood. Within allografts, high graft-versus-host to host-versus-graft clonal ratios were seen among patients with graft-donor T cell macrochimerism.

TCRdb keeps only in-frame clones here, not all; method: immunoSEQ multiplex PCR. The sample includes approximately 85,000 clones, more than 85% seen only once; the top ten take 7.6%. Germline V lookup: CDR1 SEHNR, CDR2 FQNEAQ (reference sequence). The CDR3 runs 16 residues. The ends were cut back, 4 bases at V and 8 bases at J, with 18 bases in the middle. To note about this clone: Its antigen remains unknown.

Specimen: unstimulated CD8+ T cells sorted from spleen or lymph node cells, collected before transplant. The rearrangement uses TRBV7-9 and TRBJ1-6; possible D gene TRBD1, 6 bases. The sequence came from a human donor who was the organ donor for an intestinal transplant. CDR3 sequence reads: CASSYATGTQDSPLHF. DNA for the CDR3: TGTGCCAGCAGCTATGCGACCGGGACACAGGATTCACCCCTCCACTTT.